These 17 T cell receptor beta chains were sequenced from one sample in a study of T cell responses to AZD1222 COVID-19 vaccine. The data were produced by immunoSEQ multiplex PCR, yet TCRdb's version contains in-frame clones alone and is incomplete. Here the sample spans some 140,000 clones, about 90% being singletons. The sample was peripheral blood, taken on day 0 of AZD1222 vaccination. These receptors all stem from an adult in good health.

Here the CDR3 DNA reads TGTGCCACCAGCAGAGCTAGGTTCAACAATGAGCAGTTCTTC. Translated: CATSRARFNNEQFF. The chain joins TRBV15 to TRBJ2-1; D is unresolved. V was trimmed by 1 base and J by 5 bases, leaving 9 bases between them. The CDR3 extends over 14 amino acids. The V gene's germline CDR1 is LNHNV and CDR2 YYDKDF (reference sequence).

The chain employs TRBV6-1 and TRBJ1-1; weak D call: TRBD1 (5 bases). V dropped 3 bases and J dropped 4 bases, with 15 bases sitting between them. This CDR3 has 15 residues. Germline V gene data show CDR1 as MNHNS and CDR2 as SASEGT. The CDR3 sequence is CASSEAGGGGTEAFF. The CDR3 DNA sequence: TGTGCCAGCAGTGAGGCCGGGGGGGGAGGCACTGAAGCTTTCTTT.

V and J are TRBV7-9 and TRBJ1-5; perhaps TRBD1 as D (5 bases). This CDR3 has 18 amino acids. CDR1 and CDR2 from the germline V gene are SEHNR and FQNEAQ (reference sequence). Trimming cost V 1 base and J 0 bases, with 16 bases left between them. The CDR3 loop reads CASSLGRLGGISNQPQHF. For the CDR3, the DNA is TGTGCCAGCAGCTTAGGACGGCTCGGGGGGATTAGCAATCAGCCCCAGCATTTT.

The rearrangement joins TRBV5-1 to TRBJ1-3; no definite D call. The germline V gene encodes CDR1 SGHRS and CDR2 YFSETQ. The CDR3 totals 16 residues. Trimming pared 0 bases from V and 1 base from J, leaving 11 bases between. CDR3 sequence: CASSLALGGSGNTIYF. The CDR3 DNA follows: TGCGCCAGCAGCTTGGCCTTAGGCGGGTCTGGAAACACCATATATTTT.

The chain combines TRBV19 with TRBJ1-6; no firm D call. In germline, CDR1 is LNHDA, CDR2 SQIVND (reference sequence). The CDR3 totals 13 residues. Trimming cost V 9 bases and J 9 bases, with 15 bases left between them. The CDR3, as DNA: TGTGCCAGCGAACTGGGAGGGAGTTCACCCCTCCACTTT. The encoded protein is CASELGGSSPLHF.

The V gene is TRBV6-5, the J gene TRBJ1-4, with a possible D match to TRBD1 (5 bases). From germline, CDR1 is MNHEY and CDR2 SVGAGI. The CDR3 has 13 amino acids. The V and J ends lost 8 bases and 2 bases respectively, with 9 bases between them. The CDR3 reads CASERDTNEKLFF. The CDR3 DNA reads as TGTGCCAGCGAGAGGGACACTAATGAAAAACTGTTTTTT.

This chain joins TRBV15 and TRBJ1-1; D is undetermined. The CDR3 consists of 15 residues. Trimming took 0 bases from V and 7 from J, leaving 15 bases between them. Germline values: CDR1 LNHNV, CDR2 YYDKDF (reference sequence). CDR3 sequence: CATSRDRRLIGEAFF. The CDR3 DNA reads as TGTGCCACCAGCAGAGATAGGCGTTTAATCGGTGAAGCTTTCTTT. The full variable domain, its missing parts supplied by reference TRBV15 and TRBJ1-1, is DAMVIQNPRYQVTQFGKPVTLSCSQTLNHNVMYWYQQKSSQAPKLLFHYYDKDFNNEADTPDNFQSRRPNTSFCFLDIRSPGLGDTAMYLCATSRDRRLIGEAFFGQGTRLTVV.

The chain is built from TRBV18 and TRBJ1-2; D not certain. The CDR3 runs to 12 residues. Looked up from germline, CDR1 is KGHSH and CDR2 is LQKENI. The V and J ends lost 4 bases and 1 base respectively, with 4 bases between them. CDR3 nucleotides: TGTGCCAGCTCACAGAGTAACTATGGCTACACCTTC. It specifies CASSQSNYGYTF.

The rearrangement joins TRBV19 to TRBJ1-5; D gene uncertain. The germline V and J ends were trimmed by 2 bases and 2 bases, with 19 bases remaining between them. The V gene's germline CDR1 is LNHDA and CDR2 SQIVND (reference sequence). The CDR3 contains 18 residues. The CDR3 sequence is CASSIKWATSRGNQPQHF. CDR3 nucleotides: TGTGCCAGTAGTATAAAATGGGCTACTTCTCGGGGCAATCAGCCCCAGCATTTT.

This clone showed up just once. The V and J genes are TRBV30 and TRBJ1-2; weak D call: TRBD1 (5 bases). The CDR3 extends over 16 amino acids. Germline CDR1 GTSNPN, CDR2 SVGIG (reference sequence). V lost 3 bases, J lost 4 bases, and 21 bases lay in between. The CDR3 nucleotides are TGTGCCTGGAGGGCCCAACTAGCGGGGGTGGGCTATGGCTACACCTTC. It yields the protein CAWRAQLAGVGYGYTF.

The V gene is TRBV15, the J gene TRBJ1-5; a possible D gene is TRBD1 (6 bases). The CDR3 is 15 amino acids. Germline-derived CDR1 and CDR2 are LNHNV and YYDKDF (reference sequence). V gave up 1 base and J gave up 3 bases, with 10 bases separating them. CDR3 DNA sequence: TGTGCCACCAGCAGAGCCAGGGGCGACAATCAGCCCCAGCATTTT. Its protein product is CATSRARGDNQPQHF.

This chain links TRBV9 with TRBJ1-5; possibly TRBD1 for D (5 bases). Germline-derived CDR1 and CDR2 are SGDLS and YYNGEE. The CDR3 sequence is 15 residues long. The germline V and J ends were trimmed by 4 bases and 0 bases, with 11 bases remaining between them. In nucleotides, the CDR3 is TGTGCCAGCAGCCCAGCCGGGGGTAGCAATCAGCCCCAGCATTTT. This encodes CASSPAGGSNQPQHF.

The chain uses TRBV2 and TRBJ2-7, with D uncertain. The V and J ends lost 1 base and 2 bases respectively, with 12 bases between them. This CDR3 is 15 amino acids long. Germline lookup yields CDR1 SNHLY and CDR2 FYNNEI. CDR3 loop: CASSEGRGATYEQYF. CDR3 bases: TGTGCCAGCAGTGAAGGTAGAGGTGCCACCTACGAGCAGTACTTC.

This sequence joins TRBV7-2 and TRBJ1-2; D perhaps matches TRBD1 (6 bases). Trimming took 2 bases from V and 8 from J, leaving 24 bases between them. This CDR3 is 17 amino acids long. Germline V gene lookup returns CDR1 SGHTA and CDR2 FQGNSA. DNA of the CDR3: TGTGCCAGCAGCTTATTTGGGACAAAGTTAGAGTCGTCGGGCTACACCTTC. It translates to CASSLFGTKLESSGYTF.

This chain connects TRBV18 to TRBJ1-2; tentatively, D is TRBD1 (5 bases). CDR1 and CDR2 (germline): KGHSH, LQKENI. Trimming cost V 2 bases and J 4 bases, with 17 bases left between them. The CDR3 is 16 residues long. The CDR3 loop reads CASSPWVQGDTYGYTF. The CDR3 DNA follows: TGTGCCAGCTCACCATGGGTCCAGGGAGATACCTATGGCTACACCTTC.

The J gene is TRBJ2-7, the V gene TRBV10-1; 9 bases are a match to TRBD1. The germline V gene has CDR1 WNHNN and CDR2 SYGVQD (reference sequence). The trim removed 0 bases at V and 7 bases at J, leaving 10 bases unmatched. The CDR3 has 16 amino acids. The CDR3 is CASSESNSQGAREQYF. The CDR3 DNA sequence: TGCGCCAGCAGTGAGTCGAACTCACAGGGGGCGCGGGAGCAGTACTTC.

The chain combines TRBV2 with TRBJ1-3; the D gene is possibly TRBD1 (6 bases). The CDR3 spans 17 residues. The V gene lost 5 bases and the J gene lost 2 bases, with 19 bases spanning the gap. Germline CDR1 reads SNHLY; CDR2 reads FYNNEI. CDR3 region: CASSKRGGQTPGNTIYF. CDR3 nucleotide sequence: TGTGCCAGCAGTAAAAGGGGGGGGCAAACCCCTGGAAACACCATATATTTT.